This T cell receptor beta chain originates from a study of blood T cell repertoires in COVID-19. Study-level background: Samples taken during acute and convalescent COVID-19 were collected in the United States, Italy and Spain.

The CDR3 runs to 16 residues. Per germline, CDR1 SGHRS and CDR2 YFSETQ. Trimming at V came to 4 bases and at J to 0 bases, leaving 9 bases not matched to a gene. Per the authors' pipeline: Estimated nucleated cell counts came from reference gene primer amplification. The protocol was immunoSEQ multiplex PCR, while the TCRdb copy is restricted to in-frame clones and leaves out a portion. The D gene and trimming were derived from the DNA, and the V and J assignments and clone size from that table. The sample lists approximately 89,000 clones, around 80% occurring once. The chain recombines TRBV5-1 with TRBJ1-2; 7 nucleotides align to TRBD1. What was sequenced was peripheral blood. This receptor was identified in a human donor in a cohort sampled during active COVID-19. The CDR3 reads CASSPGQVQANYGYTF. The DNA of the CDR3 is TGCGCCAGCAGCCCCGGACAGGTCCAAGCTAACTATGGCTACACCTTC.